These 30 T cell receptor beta chains were sequenced from one sample in a study of control samples from healthy donors and cancer patients. The assay was immunoSEQ multiplex PCR, and TCRdb's table has in-frame clones only and misses some. Here the sample spans about 130,000 clones, about nine tenths being singletons. Material for sequencing was blood. All receptors derive from a man younger than 35 in good health.

The chain carries TRBV5-1 and TRBJ2-5; 13 bases are a match to TRBD2. This CDR3 region has 15 residues. With V trimmed by 3 bases and J by 2 bases, 1 base remained unmatched. Germline-derived CDR1 and CDR2 are SGHRS and YFSETQ. The DNA for the CDR3 is TGCGCCAGCAGCTCGGGACTAGCGGGACAAGAGACCCAGTACTTC. Its translation: CASSSGLAGQETQYF.

This chain joins TRBV11-3 and TRBJ2-5; TRBD1 is a possible D gene (6 bases). CDR1 SGHNT and CDR2 YENEEA come from the germline V gene. The CDR3 consists of 16 residues. Trimming took 5 bases from V and 5 from J, leaving 21 bases between them. CDR3 sequence (DNA): TGTGCCAGCAGCGAGGGGCCGACTGGGGGCCGGGAGACCCAGTACTTC. It translates to CASSEGPTGGRETQYF.

This clone has just one count. The chain links TRBV11-1 to TRBJ2-1; D gene ambiguous. The CDR3 is 13 amino acids. Germline V gene lookup returns CDR1 SGHAT and CDR2 FQDESV (reference sequence). V was pared by 0 bases and J by 2 bases, with 2 bases between. For the CDR3, the DNA is TGTGCCAGCAGCTTAGCCACCTACAATGAGCAGTTCTTC. It specifies CASSLATYNEQFF.

This chain connects TRBV3-1 (or the pseudogene TRBV3-2) to TRBJ1-2; the D gene is possibly TRBD1 (5 bases). Trimming pared 2 bases from V and 10 bases from J, leaving 14 bases between. The CDR3 extends over 13 amino acids. Germline CDR1 reads LGHDT; CDR2 reads YNNKEL (reference sequence). The CDR3 nucleotides are TGTGCCAGCAGCCAAAATTACCAGGGTGCCTACACCTTC. Amino acids: CASSQNYQGAYTF.

This chain joins TRBV19 and TRBJ2-5; TRBD2 matches at 9 bases. Germline V gene sequence: CDR1 LNHDA, CDR2 SQIVND (reference sequence). The trim removed 6 bases at V and 1 base at J, leaving 6 bases unmatched. The CDR3 length is 15 residues. For the CDR3, the DNA is TGTGCCAGTAGGACGCTAGCGGGATCCCAAGAGACCCAGTACTTC. Its protein product is CASRTLAGSQETQYF.

The chain employs TRBV7-2 and TRBJ1-6, with a tentative D call TRBD1 (6 bases). Germline V gives CDR1 SGHTA, CDR2 FQGNSA. Trimming shortened V by 5 bases and J by 6 bases, and 14 bases separated the two germline ends. The CDR3 is 15 residues long. CDR3 residues: CASSLREGGNSPLHF. The DNA of the CDR3 is TGTGCCAGCAGCCTTCGGGAGGGGGGTAATTCACCCCTCCACTTT.

In its sample, this clone was seen once. This chain's CDR3 is CASSLGTGRETQYF. For the CDR3, the DNA is TGTGCCAGCAGCTTAGGGACAGGGAGAGAGACCCAGTACTTC. This chain connects TRBV7-8 to TRBJ2-5, with TRBD1 identical over 8 bases. V lost 1 base and J lost 4; bases outside the gene matches: 2. The germline gives CDR1 SGHVS, CDR2 FQNEAQ. The CDR3 contains 14 residues.

The chain couples TRBV18 to TRBJ2-1; TRBD2 agrees at 13 bases. Looked up from germline, CDR1 is KGHSH and CDR2 is LQKENI. The CDR3 has 16 amino acids. J was trimmed by 7 bases and V by 3 bases; bases with no gene match: 6. The CDR3 region has the DNA TGTGCCAGCTCACCCCCCGGGACTAGCGGGGTTAATGAGCAGTTCTTC. This gives the protein CASSPPGTSGVNEQFF.

The J gene is TRBJ1-1, the V gene TRBV12-3 or TRBV12-4, with a possible D match to TRBD1 (6 bases). There are 12 residues in the CDR3. The germline V and J ends were trimmed by 0 bases and 7 bases, with 6 bases remaining between them. CDR3 in amino acids: CASSLADSEAFF. In nucleotides, the CDR3 is TGTGCCAGCAGTTTAGCGGACAGTGAAGCTTTCTTT.

The rearrangement joins TRBV18 to TRBJ1-1; the D is unclear. V lost 2 bases to trimming and J lost 7 bases, with 11 bases between them. Germline-derived CDR1 and CDR2 are KGHSH and LQKENI. This CDR3 spans 13 amino acids. The CDR3 region has the DNA TGTGCCAGCTCACCAGGGGAAGGACTTGAAGCTTTCTTT. It is translated as CASSPGEGLEAFF.

V and J are TRBV11-1 and TRBJ2-3; D not certain. This CDR3 has 14 amino acids. Trimming pared 3 bases from V and 3 bases from J, leaving 10 bases between. Per germline, CDR1 SGHAT and CDR2 FQDESV (reference sequence). CDR3 sequence reads: CASSFLGGTDTQYF. CDR3 nucleotide sequence: TGTGCCAGCAGCTTTCTGGGCGGAACAGATACGCAGTATTTT.

This chain joins TRBV24-1 and TRBJ1-3; 10 bases match TRBD1. V dropped 3 bases and J dropped 3; count of bases not matched to a gene: 4. The CDR3 contains 16 residues. Germline CDR1 and CDR2: KGHDR and SFDVKD. For the CDR3, the DNA is TGTGCCACCAGTGATGGGGACAGGGGCGGTGGAAACACCATATATTTT. The encoded protein is CATSDGDRGGGNTIYF.

This sequence joins TRBV18 and TRBJ1-4; D uncertain. Germline V lookup: CDR1 KGHSH, CDR2 LQKENI. This CDR3 region has 17 residues. V shed 0 bases and J shed 3 bases, with 14 bases lying between them. In nucleotides, the CDR3 is TGTGCCAGCTCACCACCGCCGGGGTTGGGTGCTAATGAAAAACTGTTTTTT. Residues: CASSPPPGLGANEKLFF.

The chain links TRBV9 to TRBJ1-4; D gene unclear. The CDR3 is made up of 14 amino acids. Germline CDR1 reads SGDLS; CDR2 reads YYNGEE. The V end lost 4 bases, the J end lost 0 bases, and 7 bases lay between the germline ends. CDR3 coding DNA: TGTGCCAGCAGCCTCAGCTCAACTAATGAAAAACTGTTTTTT. It is translated as CASSLSSTNEKLFF.

The rearrangement joins TRBV5-8 to TRBJ1-3; TRBD1 agrees at 8 bases. The trim removed 3 bases at V and 4 bases at J, leaving 3 bases unmatched. CDR1 and CDR2 from the germline V gene are SGHTS and YDEGEE. This CDR3 comprises 14 residues. CDR3 amino acids: CASSSDRVGNTIYF. CDR3 bases: TGTGCCAGCAGCTCGGACAGGGTGGGAAACACCATATATTTT.

This clone was counted once. The chain joins TRBV12-3 or TRBV12-4 to TRBJ1-2; the match to TRBD1 covers 8 bases. With V trimmed by 5 bases and J by 6 bases, 5 bases remained unmatched. The CDR3 consists of 13 residues. The CDR3 DNA reads as TGTGCCAGCAGTCTGACAGGGGACGATGGCTACACCTTC. The encoded protein is CASSLTGDDGYTF.

The chain uses TRBV15 and TRBJ1-4; D unresolved. This CDR3 region has 14 residues. V was trimmed by 2 bases and J by 3 bases, leaving 7 bases between them. Per germline, CDR1 LNHNV and CDR2 YYDKDF (reference sequence). The CDR3 is CATSRLVPNEKLFF. In DNA, the CDR3 is TGTGCCACCAGCAGACTGGTACCTAATGAAAAACTGTTTTTT.

V usage is TRBV13 and J usage is TRBJ1-6; 10 bases match TRBD1. J was trimmed by 8 bases and V by 1 base; bases with no gene match: 5. Germline CDR1 PRHDT, CDR2 FYEKMQ (reference sequence). The CDR3 runs 16 residues. The CDR3 is CASSLVLGTGDSPLHF. The CDR3 DNA is TGTGCCAGCAGCTTAGTCCTCGGGACAGGGGATTCACCCCTCCACTTT.

This clone was seen once. This chain links TRBV18 with TRBJ2-7, with a tentative D call TRBD1 (5 bases). Trimming took 5 bases from V and 2 from J, leaving 10 bases between them. This CDR3 is 13 amino acids long. Germline-derived CDR1 and CDR2 are KGHSH and LQKENI. CDR3 coding DNA: TGTGCCAGCTCAGCCAGGGAAACCTACGAGCAGTACGTC. Its protein product is CASSARETYEQYV.

The V call is TRBV5-8, the J call TRBJ2-1; D uncertain. The V gene's germline CDR1 is SGHTS and CDR2 YDEGEE. The CDR3 runs to 15 residues. V gave up 4 bases and J gave up 0 bases, with 11 bases separating them. This CDR3 reads CASSAATVSYNEQFF. In DNA, the CDR3 is TGTGCCAGCAGCGCGGCAACGGTCTCCTACAATGAGCAGTTCTTC.

The chain carries TRBV7-3 and TRBJ2-7; TRBD1 agrees at 9 bases. The germline CDR1 and CDR2 sequences are SGHTA and FQGTGA. This CDR3 comprises 13 residues. The J segment lost 3 bases and the V segment lost 10 bases, leaving 7 bases of the junction unmatched. This CDR3 reads CATGGQGNYEQYV. CDR3 nucleotide sequence: TGTGCCACGGGGGGACAGGGAAACTACGAGCAGTACGTC.

V gene TRBV7-6 combines with J gene TRBJ1-1; 9 positions match TRBD1. The germline gives CDR1 SGHVS, CDR2 FNYEAQ. V was clipped by 2 bases and J by 0 bases; unmatched bases: 10. The CDR3 covers 18 residues. Here the CDR3 DNA reads TGTGCCAGCAGCTTACGTTGGGGACAGGGTGGGTTGAACACTGAAGCTTTCTTT. Translating it yields CASSLRWGQGGLNTEAFF.

V and J are TRBV3-1 (or the pseudogene TRBV3-2) and TRBJ1-3, with unresolved D. V was shortened by 3 bases and J by 4 bases, with 10 bases between the two germline ends. The germline gives CDR1 LGHDT, CDR2 YNNKEL (reference sequence). CDR3 length: 14 residues. DNA of the CDR3: TGTGCCAGCAGCCAGACCAGTCCGGGAAACACCATATATTTT. Residues: CASSQTSPGNTIYF.

The chain couples TRBV25-1 to TRBJ1-1; 10 bases map to TRBD1. Germline CDR1 and CDR2: MGHDK and SYGVNS. The CDR3 is 14 residues long. V lost 10 bases and J lost 5; bases outside the gene matches: 10. Here the CDR3 reads CATSLTGGSTEAFF. CDR3 coding DNA: TGTGCCACCTCCTTGACAGGGGGCTCGACTGAAGCTTTCTTT.

J is TRBJ2-2 and V is TRBV13, with D possibly TRBD2 on 5 matching bases. CDR1 is PRHDT and CDR2 is FYEKMQ in the germline V gene (reference sequence). The CDR3 runs 16 residues. V was trimmed by 5 bases and J by 0 bases, leaving 13 bases between them. CDR3 DNA sequence: TGTGCCAGCAGCCCCCGAGTGGGAGCGAACACCGGGGAGCTGTTTTTT. Protein: CASSPRVGANTGELFF. Together with reference TRBV13 and TRBJ2-2, the CDR3 gives the full variable domain: AAGVIQSPRHLIKEKRETATLKCYPIPRHDTVYWYQQGPGQDPQFLISFYEKMQSDKGSIPDRFSAQQFSDYHSELNMSSLELGDSALYFCASSPRVGANTGELFFGEGSRLTVL.

The chain has TRBV5-1 and TRBJ2-3; 10 nucleotides align to TRBD2. With V trimmed by 0 bases and J by 4 bases, 2 bases remained unmatched. Germline CDR1 reads SGHRS; CDR2 reads YFSETQ. This CDR3 comprises 15 residues. The CDR3 nucleotides read TGCGCCAGCAGCTTGGTAGCGGGAGGCGCAGATACGCAGTATTTT. This sequence encodes CASSLVAGGADTQYF.

The chain has TRBV7-9 and TRBJ2-3; D is unresolved. The CDR3 consists of 16 residues. Trimming stripped 1 base from V and 2 bases from J, with 13 bases between. Germline CDR1 reads SEHNR; CDR2 reads FQNEAQ (reference sequence). CDR3 in amino acids: CASSLVRDPYTDTQYF. The CDR3 nucleotides read TGTGCCAGCAGCTTAGTTCGTGACCCCTACACAGATACGCAGTATTTT.

The chain has TRBV2 and TRBJ1-3; D unresolved. V was cut by 4 bases and J by 2 bases, with 12 bases left in between. This CDR3 spans 15 amino acids. Germline lookup yields CDR1 SNHLY and CDR2 FYNNEI. The CDR3 spells CASSVSGRTGNTIYF. DNA of the CDR3: TGTGCCAGCAGTGTCTCCGGCAGGACTGGAAACACCATATATTTT.

This chain's CDR3 is CASSRLASTGELFF. CDR3 bases: TGTGCCAGTTCGCGACTAGCGTCCACCGGGGAGCTGTTTTTT. The rearrangement links TRBV19 to TRBJ2-2; TRBD2 agrees at 8 bases. Germline V CDR1 and CDR2: LNHDA, SQIVND (reference sequence). J lost 4 bases, V lost 8 bases, and 6 bases had no gene match. CDR3 length equals 14 residues.

The chain employs TRBV2 and TRBJ2-7; 9 bases agree with TRBD1. Trimming removed 0 bases from V and 6 bases from J; junction bases left unmatched: 9. This CDR3 has 16 amino acids. CDR1 SNHLY and CDR2 FYNNEI come from the germline V gene. DNA for the CDR3: TGTGCCAGCAGTGAAGCCCAAACGGGACAGGGCATCGAGCAGTACTTC. Residues: CASSEAQTGQGIEQYF.